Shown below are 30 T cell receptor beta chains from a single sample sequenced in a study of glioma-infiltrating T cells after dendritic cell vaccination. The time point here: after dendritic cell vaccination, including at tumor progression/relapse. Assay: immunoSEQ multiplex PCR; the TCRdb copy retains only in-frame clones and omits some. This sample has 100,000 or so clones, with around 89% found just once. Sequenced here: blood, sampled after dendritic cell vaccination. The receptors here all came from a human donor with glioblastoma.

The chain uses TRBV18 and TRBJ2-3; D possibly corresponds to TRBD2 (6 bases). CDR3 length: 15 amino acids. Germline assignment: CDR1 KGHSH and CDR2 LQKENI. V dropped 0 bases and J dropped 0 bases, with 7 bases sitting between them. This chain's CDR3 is CASSPPGLSTDTQYF. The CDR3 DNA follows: TGTGCCAGCTCACCACCGGGACTCAGCACAGATACGCAGTATTTT. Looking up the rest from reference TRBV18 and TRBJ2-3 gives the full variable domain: NAGVMQNPRHLVRRRGQEARLRCSPMKGHSHVYWYRQLPEEGLKFMVYLQKENIIDESGMPKERFSAEFPKEGPSILRIQQVVRGDSAAYFCASSPPGLSTDTQYFGPGTRLTVL.

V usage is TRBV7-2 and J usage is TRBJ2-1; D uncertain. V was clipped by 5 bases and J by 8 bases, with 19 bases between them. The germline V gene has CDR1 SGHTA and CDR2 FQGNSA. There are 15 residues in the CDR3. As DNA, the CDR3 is TGTGCCAGCAGCCCCGCTAGTTCTTCATACGATGAGCAGTTCTTC. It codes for CASSPASSSYDEQFF.

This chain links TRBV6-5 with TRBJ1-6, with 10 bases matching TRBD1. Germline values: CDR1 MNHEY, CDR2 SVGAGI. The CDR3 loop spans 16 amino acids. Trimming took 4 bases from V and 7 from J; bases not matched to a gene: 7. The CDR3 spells CASSLGQGSRNSPLHF. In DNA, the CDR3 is TGTGCCAGCAGTTTGGGACAGGGGTCGAGGAATTCACCCCTCCACTTT.

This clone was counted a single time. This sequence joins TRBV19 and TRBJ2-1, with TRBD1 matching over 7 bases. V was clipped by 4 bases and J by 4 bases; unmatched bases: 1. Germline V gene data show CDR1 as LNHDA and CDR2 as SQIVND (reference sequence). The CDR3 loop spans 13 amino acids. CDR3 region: CASSTTGYNEQFF. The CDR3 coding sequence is TGTGCCAGTAGTACGACAGGGTACAATGAGCAGTTCTTC.

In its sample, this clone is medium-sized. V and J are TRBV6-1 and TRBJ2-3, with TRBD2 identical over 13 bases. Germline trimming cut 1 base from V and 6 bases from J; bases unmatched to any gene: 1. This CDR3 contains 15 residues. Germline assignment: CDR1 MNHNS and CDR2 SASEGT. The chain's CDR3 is CASSEGTSGGDTQYF. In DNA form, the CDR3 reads TGTGCCAGCAGTGAAGGGACTAGCGGGGGTGATACGCAGTATTTT.

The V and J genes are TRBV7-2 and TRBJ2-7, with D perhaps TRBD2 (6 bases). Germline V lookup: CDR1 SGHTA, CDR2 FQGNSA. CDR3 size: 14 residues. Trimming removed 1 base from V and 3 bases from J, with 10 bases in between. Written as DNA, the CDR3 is TGTGCCAGCAGCTTAGGTGGGAGGCGCTACGAGCAGTACTTC. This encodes CASSLGGRRYEQYF. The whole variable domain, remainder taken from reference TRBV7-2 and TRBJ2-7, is GAGVSQSPSNKVTEKGKDVELRCDPISGHTALYWYRQSLGQGLEFLIYFQGNSAPDKSGLPSDRFSAERTGGSVSTLTIQRTQQEDSAVYLCASSLGGRRYEQYFGPGTRLTVT.

The CDR3 DNA is TGTGCCAGCAGTGAACAGGGATCAGATACGCAGTATTTT. Amino acids: CASSEQGSDTQYF. J is TRBJ2-3 and V is TRBV6-4, with D perhaps matching TRBD1 (6 bases). Trimming pared 3 bases from V and 4 bases from J, leaving 8 bases between. Germline V gene sequence: CDR1 MRHNA, CDR2 SNTAGT. The CDR3 sequence is 13 residues long.

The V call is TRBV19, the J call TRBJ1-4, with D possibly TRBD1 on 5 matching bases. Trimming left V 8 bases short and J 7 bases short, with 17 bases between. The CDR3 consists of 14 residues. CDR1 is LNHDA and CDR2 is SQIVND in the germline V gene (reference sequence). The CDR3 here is CASARGTTREKLFF. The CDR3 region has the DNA TGTGCCAGTGCCCGGGGGACGACACGTGAAAAACTGTTTTTT.

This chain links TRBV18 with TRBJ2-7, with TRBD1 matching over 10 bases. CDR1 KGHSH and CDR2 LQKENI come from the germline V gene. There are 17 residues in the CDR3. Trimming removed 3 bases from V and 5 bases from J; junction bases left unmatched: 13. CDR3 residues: CASSPGTGANLWDEQYF. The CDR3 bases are TGTGCCAGCTCACCTGGGACAGGGGCCAACCTATGGGACGAGCAGTACTTC.

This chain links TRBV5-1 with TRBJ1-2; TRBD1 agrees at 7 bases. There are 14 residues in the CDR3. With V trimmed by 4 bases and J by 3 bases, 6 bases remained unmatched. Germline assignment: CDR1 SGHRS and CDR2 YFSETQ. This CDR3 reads CASSTDRVDYGYTF. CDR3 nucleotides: TGCGCCAGCAGCACCGACAGGGTAGACTATGGCTACACCTTC.

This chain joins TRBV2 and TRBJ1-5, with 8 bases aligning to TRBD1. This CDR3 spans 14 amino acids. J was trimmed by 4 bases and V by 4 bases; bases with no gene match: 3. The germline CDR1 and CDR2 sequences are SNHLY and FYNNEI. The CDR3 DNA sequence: TGTGCCAGCAGTGTGGGACAGGCAAATCAGCCCCAGCATTTT. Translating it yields CASSVGQANQPQHF. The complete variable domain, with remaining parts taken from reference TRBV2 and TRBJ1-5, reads EPEVTQTPSHQVTQMGQEVILRCVPISNHLYFYWYRQILGQKVEFLVSFYNNEISEKSEIFDDQFSVERPDGSNFTLKIRSTKLEDSAMYFCASSVGQANQPQHFGDGTRLSIL.

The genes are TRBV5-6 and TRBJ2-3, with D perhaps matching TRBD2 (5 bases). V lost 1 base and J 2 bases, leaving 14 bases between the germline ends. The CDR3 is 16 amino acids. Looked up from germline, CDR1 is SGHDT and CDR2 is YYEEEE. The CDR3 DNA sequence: TGTGCCAGCAGCTTGATAAGCCTAGCTTCCACAGATACGCAGTATTTT. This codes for CASSLISLASTDTQYF. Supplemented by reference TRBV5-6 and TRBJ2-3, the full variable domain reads DAGVTQSPTHLIKTRGQQVTLRCSPKSGHDTVSWYQQALGQGPQFIFQYYEEEERQRGNFPDRFSGHQFPNYSSELNVNALLLGDSALYLCASSLISLASTDTQYFGPGTRLTVL.

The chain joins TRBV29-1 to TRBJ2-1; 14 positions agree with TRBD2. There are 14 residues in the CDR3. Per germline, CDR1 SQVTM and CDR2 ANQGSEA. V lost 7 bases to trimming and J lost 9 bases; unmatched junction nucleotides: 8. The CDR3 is CSASTSGRGLEQFF. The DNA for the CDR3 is TGCAGCGCTTCGACTAGCGGGAGGGGCCTTGAGCAGTTCTTC.

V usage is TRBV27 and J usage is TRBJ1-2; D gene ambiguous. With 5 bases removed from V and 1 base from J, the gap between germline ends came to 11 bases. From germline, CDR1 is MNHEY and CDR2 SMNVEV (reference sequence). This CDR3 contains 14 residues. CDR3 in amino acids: CASSPASSNYGYTF. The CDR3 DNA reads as TGTGCCAGCAGTCCTGCTAGCAGTAACTATGGCTACACCTTC.

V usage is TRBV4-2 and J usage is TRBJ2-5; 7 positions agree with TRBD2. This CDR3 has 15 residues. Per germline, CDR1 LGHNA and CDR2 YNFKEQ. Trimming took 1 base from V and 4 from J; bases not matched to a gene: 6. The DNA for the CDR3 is TGTGCCAGCAGCCAAGGGACTAGGGAGGGAGAGACCCAGTACTTC. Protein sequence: CASSQGTREGETQYF.

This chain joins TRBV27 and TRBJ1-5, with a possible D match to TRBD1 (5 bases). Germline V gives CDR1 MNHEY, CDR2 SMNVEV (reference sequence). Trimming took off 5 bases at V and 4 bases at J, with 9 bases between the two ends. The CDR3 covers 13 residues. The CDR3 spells CASSHDSNQPQHF. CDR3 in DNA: TGTGCCAGCAGTCACGACAGTAATCAGCCCCAGCATTTT.

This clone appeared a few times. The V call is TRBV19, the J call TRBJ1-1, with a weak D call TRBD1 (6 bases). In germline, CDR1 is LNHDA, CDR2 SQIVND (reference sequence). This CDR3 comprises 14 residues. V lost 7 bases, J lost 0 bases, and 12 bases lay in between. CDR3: CASKDSQMNTEAFF. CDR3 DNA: TGTGCCAGTAAGGACAGCCAAATGAACACTGAAGCTTTCTTT.

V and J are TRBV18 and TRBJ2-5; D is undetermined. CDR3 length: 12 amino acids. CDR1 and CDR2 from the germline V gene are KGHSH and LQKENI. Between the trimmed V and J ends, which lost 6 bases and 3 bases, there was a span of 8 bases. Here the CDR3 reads CASSSSEETQYF. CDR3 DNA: TGTGCCAGCTCCTCATCGGAAGAGACCCAGTACTTC.

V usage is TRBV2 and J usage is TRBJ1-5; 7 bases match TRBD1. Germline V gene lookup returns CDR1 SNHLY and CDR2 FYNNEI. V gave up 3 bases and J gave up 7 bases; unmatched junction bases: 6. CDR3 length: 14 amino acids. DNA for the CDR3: TGTGCCAGCAGTGAGCAGGGGGGCGAGCAGCCCCAGCATTTT. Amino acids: CASSEQGGEQPQHF.

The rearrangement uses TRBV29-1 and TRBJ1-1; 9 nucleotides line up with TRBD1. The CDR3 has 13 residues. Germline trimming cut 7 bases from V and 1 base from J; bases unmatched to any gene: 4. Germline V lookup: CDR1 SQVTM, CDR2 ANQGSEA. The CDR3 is CSGDRASNTEAFF. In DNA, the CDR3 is TGCAGCGGGGACAGGGCTTCGAACACTGAAGCTTTCTTT.

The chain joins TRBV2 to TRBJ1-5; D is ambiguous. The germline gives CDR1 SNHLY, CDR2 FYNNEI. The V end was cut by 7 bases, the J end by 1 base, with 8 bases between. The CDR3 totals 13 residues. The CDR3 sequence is CASTAGSNQPQHF. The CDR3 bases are TGTGCCAGCACGGCGGGGAGCAATCAGCCCCAGCATTTT.

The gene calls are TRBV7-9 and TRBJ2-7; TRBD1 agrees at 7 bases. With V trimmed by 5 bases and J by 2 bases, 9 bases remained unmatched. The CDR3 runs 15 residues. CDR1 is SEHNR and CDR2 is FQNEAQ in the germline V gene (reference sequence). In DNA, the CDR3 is TGTGCCAGCAGCCCCCCCGGGACAGCAACCTACGAGCAGTACTTC. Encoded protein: CASSPPGTATYEQYF.

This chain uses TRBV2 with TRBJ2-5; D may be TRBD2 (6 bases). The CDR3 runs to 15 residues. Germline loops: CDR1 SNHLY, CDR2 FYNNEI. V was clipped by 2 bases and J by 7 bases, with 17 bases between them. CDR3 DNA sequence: TGTGCCAGCAGTGAATCGAGAGGGCAGGGAGGGACCCAGTACTTC. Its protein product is CASSESRGQGGTQYF.

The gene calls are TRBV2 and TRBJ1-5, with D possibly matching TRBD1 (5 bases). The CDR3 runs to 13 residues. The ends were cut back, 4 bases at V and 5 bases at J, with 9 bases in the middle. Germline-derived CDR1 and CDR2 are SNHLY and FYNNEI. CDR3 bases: TGTGCCAGCAGTGCAGACAGTTATCAGCCCCAGCATTTT. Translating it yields CASSADSYQPQHF. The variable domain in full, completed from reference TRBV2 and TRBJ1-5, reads EPEVTQTPSHQVTQMGQEVILRCVPISNHLYFYWYRQILGQKVEFLVSFYNNEISEKSEIFDDQFSVERPDGSNFTLKIRSTKLEDSAMYFCASSADSYQPQHFGDGTRLSIL.

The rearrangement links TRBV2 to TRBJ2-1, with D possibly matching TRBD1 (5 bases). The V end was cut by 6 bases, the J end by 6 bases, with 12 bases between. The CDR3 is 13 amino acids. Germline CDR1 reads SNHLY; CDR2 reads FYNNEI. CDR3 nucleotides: TGTGCCAGCAGCTTAAGACAGCTCAATGAGCAGTTCTTC. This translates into CASSLRQLNEQFF.

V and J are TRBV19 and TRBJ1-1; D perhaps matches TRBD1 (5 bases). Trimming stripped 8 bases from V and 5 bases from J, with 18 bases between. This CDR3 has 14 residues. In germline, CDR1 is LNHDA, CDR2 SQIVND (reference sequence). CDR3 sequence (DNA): TGTGCCAGTCGAAGGGGAGGTCTGGAGACTGAAGCTTTCTTT. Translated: CASRRGGLETEAFF. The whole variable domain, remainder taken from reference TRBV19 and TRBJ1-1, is DGGITQSPKYLFRKEGQNVTLSCEQNLNHDAMYWYRQDPGQGLRLIYYSQIVNDFQKGDIAEGYSVSREKKESFPLTVTSAQKNPTAFYLCASRRGGLETEAFFGQGTRLTVV.

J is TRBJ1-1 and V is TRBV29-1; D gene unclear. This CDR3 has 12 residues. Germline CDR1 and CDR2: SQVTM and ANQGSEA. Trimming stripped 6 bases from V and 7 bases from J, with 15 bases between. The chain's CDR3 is CSVTDGSIEAFF. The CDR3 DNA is TGCAGCGTAACCGATGGGAGTATTGAAGCTTTCTTT.

The CDR3 nucleotides read TGTGCCACCGGAGGGGGACAGGGATCCTACAATGAGCAGTTCTTC. This sequence encodes CATGGGQGSYNEQFF. The chain carries TRBV2 and TRBJ2-1; TRBD1 matches at 9 bases. The ends lost 10 bases at V and 1 base at J; junction bases unmatched: 8. The CDR3 length is 15 residues. CDR1 is SNHLY and CDR2 is FYNNEI in the germline V gene.

CDR3 loop: CASSLDGGGRTETQYF. The CDR3, as DNA: TGCGCCAGCAGCTTGGATGGGGGCGGGAGAACAGAGACCCAGTACTTC. The chain uses TRBV5-1 and TRBJ2-5; maybe TRBD2 (7 bases). The CDR3 has 16 residues. The V and J ends lost 0 bases and 4 bases respectively, with 16 bases between them. Germline CDR1 reads SGHRS; CDR2 reads YFSETQ.

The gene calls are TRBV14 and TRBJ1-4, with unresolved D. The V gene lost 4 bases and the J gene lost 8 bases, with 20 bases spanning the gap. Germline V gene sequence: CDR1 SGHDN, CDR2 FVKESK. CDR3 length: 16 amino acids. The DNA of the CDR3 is TGTGCCAGCAGCCTCCAAAGGCAGCGCGGAAGGGAAAAACTGTTTTTT. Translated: CASSLQRQRGREKLFF. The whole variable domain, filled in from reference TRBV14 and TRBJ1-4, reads EAGVTQFPSHSVIEKGQTVTLRCDPISGHDNLYWYRRVMGKEIKFLLHFVKESKQDESGMPNNRFLAERTGGTYSTLKVQPAELEDSGVYFCASSLQRQRGREKLFFGSGTQLSVL.